This T cell receptor (beta chain) is drawn from a study of brain T cells in children with intractable seizures. Findings and caveats of the study: Only CDR3 sequence similarity suggested viral specificity, without known HCMV serostatus. Pre-surgery blood may have been undersampled, hiding some clones.

As for this clone: What it binds is not known.

Measured with immunoSEQ multiplex PCR; TCRdb has only the in-frame clones, and not every one. The table records 300,000 to 400,000 clones, over 85% of them present only once. Germline CDR1 and CDR2: SGHTA and FQGNSA. The CDR3 extends over 15 amino acids. V trimming: 5 bases; J trimming: 6 bases; junction bases outside the gene matches: 6. Time point meaning: blood from clinic visit 5 months post-surgery; TSC patient then seizure free. Patients received at least one anti-epileptic drug before surgery. The sample was peripheral blood, taken approximately 5 months after surgery. The chain links TRBV7-2 to TRBJ2-1, with TRBD2 identical over 11 bases. This TCR derives from a boy under two years old with tuberous sclerosis and intractable seizures. Written as DNA, the CDR3 is TGTGCCAGCAGCGAGAATAGCGGGGGGGCCAATGAGCAGTTCTTC. Translated: CASSENSGGANEQFF.